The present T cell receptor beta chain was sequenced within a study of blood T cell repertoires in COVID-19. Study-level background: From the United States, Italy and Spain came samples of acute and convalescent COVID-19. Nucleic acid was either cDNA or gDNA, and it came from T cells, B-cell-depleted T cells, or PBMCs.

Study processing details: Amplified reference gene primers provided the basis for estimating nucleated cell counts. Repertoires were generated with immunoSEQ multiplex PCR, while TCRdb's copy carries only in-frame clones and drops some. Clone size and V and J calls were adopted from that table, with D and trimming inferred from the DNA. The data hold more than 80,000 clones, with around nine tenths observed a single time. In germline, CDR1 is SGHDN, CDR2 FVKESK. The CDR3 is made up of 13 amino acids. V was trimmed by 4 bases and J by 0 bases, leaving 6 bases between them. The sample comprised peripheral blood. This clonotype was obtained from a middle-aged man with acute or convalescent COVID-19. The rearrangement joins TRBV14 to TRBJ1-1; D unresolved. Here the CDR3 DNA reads TGTGCCAGCAGCCCTCACATGAACACTGAAGCTTTCTTT. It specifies CASSPHMNTEAFF.